A single sample is the source of the 2 T cell receptor beta chains below, sequenced in a study of T cell responses to AZD1222 COVID-19 vaccine. The table came from immunoSEQ multiplex PCR; TCRdb's copy has only in-frame clones and leaves some out. Of approximately 200,000 clones in the sample, about 94% are singletons; the top ten hold roughly 8.4%. The sample here was peripheral blood, taken on day 0 of AZD1222 vaccination. These receptors were collected from an adult in good health.

This chain joins TRBV28 and TRBJ2-7; D call uncertain. The germline V gene has CDR1 MDHEN and CDR2 SYDVKM. The CDR3 has 12 residues. Between the trimmed V and J ends, which lost 2 bases and 6 bases, there was a span of 8 bases. DNA for the CDR3: TGTGCCAGCAGTTTAAACAGTATCGAGCAGTACTTC. It specifies CASSLNSIEQYF.

The CDR3 nucleotides read TGTGCCAGTAGTATATCACAGAACACTGAAGCTTTCTTT. It encodes CASSISQNTEAFF. The chain employs TRBV19 and TRBJ1-1; D remains ambiguous. The germline gives CDR1 LNHDA, CDR2 SQIVND (reference sequence). CDR3 length: 13 amino acids. V lost 2 bases and J lost 1, with 5 bases in between.